The entry below describes one TCR beta chain. This CDR3 is 13 amino acids long. The V gene's germline CDR1 is SGHKS and CDR2 YYEKEE (reference sequence). V was clipped by 1 base and J by 3 bases, with 7 bases between them. These data originate in a study of blood T cell repertoires in COVID-19. In the study overall: The samples span acute and convalescent COVID-19 from the United States, Italy and Spain. The cDNA or gDNA used as material had been derived from T cells, B-cell-depleted T cells, or PBMCs.

Only in-frame clones appear in the TCRdb table, and some are missing; sequencing was by immunoSEQ multiplex PCR. The sample lists about 410,000 clones, 89% occurring once. The rearrangement uses TRBV5-5 and TRBJ1-2; possible D gene TRBD1, 5 bases. The receptor comes from a middle-aged woman with COVID-19, enrolled during active disease. Sequenced material: peripheral blood. The CDR3 loop is CASSLQGDYGYTF. Here the CDR3 DNA reads TGTGCCAGCAGCTTGCAGGGTGACTATGGCTACACCTTC.